This is a list of T cell receptor beta chains from one sample in a study of cytomegalovirus exposure and HLA in healthy donors. This table comes from immunoSEQ multiplex PCR, and its TCRdb copy is limited to in-frame clones, with some not included. This sample has more than 80,000 clones; roughly 79% occur once, and the top ten carry 5.5% to 7%. The sample was PBMCs. The receptors derive from a man aged 18 to 29 in good health and CMV-seropositive. Both conserved end residues are part of each CDR3. A D gene is named only where the DNA matches it firmly. Expanded clones are given a class, and other clones once, few, many or no size at all.

d_call j_call v_call clone_size cdr3_nt cdr3_aa
TRBD1 TRBJ1-1 TRBV5-4 - TGTGCCAGCAGCTCTTCTGGGACAGCCTTGATGAACACTGAAGCTTTCTTT CASSSSGTALMNTEAFF
- TRBJ2-5 TRBV6-5 - TGTGCCAGCAGCATTGGCCAAGCGAAGACCCAGTACTTC CASSIGQAKTQYF
- TRBJ2-3 TRBV4-2 - TGTGCCAGCAGCCAAGGTGACTTAAGCACAGATACGCAGTATTTT CASSQGDLSTDTQYF
TRBD1 TRBJ1-2 TRBV5-4 - TGTGCCAGCAGCCCGCCAGGGGGAGCGGGCTACACCTTC CASSPPGGAGYTF
- TRBJ2-3 TRBV6-1 - TGTGCCAGCATTTGGGCGGGGAGCACAGATACGCAGTATTTT CASIWAGSTDTQYF
TRBD1 TRBJ2-7 TRBV6-6 - TGTGCCAGCAGTTACGTAGGGGGCGACGAGCAGTACTTC CASSYVGGDEQYF
- TRBJ1-1 TRBV10-3 - TGTGCCATCAGTGCCCCAACCCGGGGGTACACTGAAGCTTTCTTT CAISAPTRGYTEAFF
- TRBJ1-5 TRBV28 - TGTGCCAGCTCCGGGGGACCCCGCCGACCCCAGCATTTT CASSGGPRRPQHF
- TRBJ2-5 TRBV18 - TGTGCCAGCTCAACCTTTCCAGGGGAGGAGACCCAGTACTTC CASSTFPGEETQYF
- TRBJ2-5 TRBV7-9 few TGTGCCAGCAGCTTAGGGGCGGGCCTAGAGACCCAGTACTTC CASSLGAGLETQYF